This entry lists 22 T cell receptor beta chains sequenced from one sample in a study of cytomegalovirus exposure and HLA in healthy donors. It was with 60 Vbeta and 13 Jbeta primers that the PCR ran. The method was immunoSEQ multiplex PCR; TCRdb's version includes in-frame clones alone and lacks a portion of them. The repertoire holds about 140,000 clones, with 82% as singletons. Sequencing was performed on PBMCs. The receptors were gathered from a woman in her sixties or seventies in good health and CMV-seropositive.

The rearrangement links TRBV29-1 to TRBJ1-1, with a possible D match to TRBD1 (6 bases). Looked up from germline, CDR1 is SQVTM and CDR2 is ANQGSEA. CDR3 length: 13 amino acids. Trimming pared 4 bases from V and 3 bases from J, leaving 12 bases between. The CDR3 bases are TGCAGCGTTGCAAGGGGGAAATACACTGAAGCTTTCTTT. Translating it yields CSVARGKYTEAFF.

CDR3 loop: CSTTLGGVGTGELFF. The DNA of the CDR3 is TGCAGCACAACCTTGGGGGGAGTGGGCACCGGGGAGCTGTTTTTT. The chain joins TRBV29-1 to TRBJ2-2, with a weak D call TRBD2 (6 bases). Per the germline V gene, CDR1 is SQVTM and CDR2 is ANQGSEA. The V end lost 8 bases, the J end lost 4 bases, and 20 bases lay between the germline ends. The CDR3 totals 15 residues.

Written as DNA, the CDR3 is TGCGCCAGCAGCTTGGGACAGCAAAGCACAGATACGCAGTATTTT. This gives the protein CASSLGQQSTDTQYF. This sequence joins TRBV5-1 and TRBJ2-3; D may be TRBD1 (5 bases). The CDR3 totals 15 residues. CDR1 and CDR2 from the germline V gene are SGHRS and YFSETQ. V was clipped by 0 bases and J by 0 bases, with 8 bases between them.

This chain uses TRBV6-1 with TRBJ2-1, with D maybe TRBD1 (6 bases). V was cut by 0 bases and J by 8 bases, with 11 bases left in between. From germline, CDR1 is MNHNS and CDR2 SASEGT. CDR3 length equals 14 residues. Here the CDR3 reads CASSEAGRGDEQFF. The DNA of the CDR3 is TGTGCCAGCAGTGAAGCGGGCAGGGGCGATGAGCAGTTCTTC.

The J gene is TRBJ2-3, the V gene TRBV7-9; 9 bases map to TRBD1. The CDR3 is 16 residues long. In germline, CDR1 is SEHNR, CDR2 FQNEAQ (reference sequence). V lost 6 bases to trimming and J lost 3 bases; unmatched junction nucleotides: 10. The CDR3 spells CASRPGTGTETDTQYF. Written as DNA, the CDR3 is TGTGCCAGCAGGCCAGGGACAGGGACGGAGACAGATACGCAGTATTTT.

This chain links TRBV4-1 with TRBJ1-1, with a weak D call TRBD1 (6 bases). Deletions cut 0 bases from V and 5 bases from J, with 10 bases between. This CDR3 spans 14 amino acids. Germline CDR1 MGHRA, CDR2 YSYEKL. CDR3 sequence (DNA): TGCGCCAGCAGCCAAGAACAGGGAAAAACTGAAGCTTTCTTT. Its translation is CASSQEQGKTEAFF.

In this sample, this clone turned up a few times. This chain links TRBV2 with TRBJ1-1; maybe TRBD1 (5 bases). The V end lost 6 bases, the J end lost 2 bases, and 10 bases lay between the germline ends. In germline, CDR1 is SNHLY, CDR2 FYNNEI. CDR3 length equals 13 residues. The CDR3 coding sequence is TGTGCCAGCAGCCAGGGTCCCAACACTGAAGCTTTCTTT. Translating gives CASSQGPNTEAFF.

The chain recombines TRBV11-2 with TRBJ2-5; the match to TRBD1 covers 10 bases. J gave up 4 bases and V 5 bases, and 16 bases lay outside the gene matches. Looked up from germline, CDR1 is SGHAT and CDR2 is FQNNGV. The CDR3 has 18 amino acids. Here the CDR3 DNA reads TGTGCCAGCAGCCTACAGAGCGGAGGACAGGGGGTGAGAGAGACCCAGTACTTC. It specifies CASSLQSGGQGVRETQYF. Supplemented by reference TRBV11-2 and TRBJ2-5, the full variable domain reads EAGVAQSPRYKIIEKRQSVAFWCNPISGHATLYWYQQILGQGPKLLIQFQNNGVVDDSQLPKDRFSAERLKGVDSTLKIQPAKLEDSAVYLCASSLQSGGQGVRETQYFGPGTRLLVL.

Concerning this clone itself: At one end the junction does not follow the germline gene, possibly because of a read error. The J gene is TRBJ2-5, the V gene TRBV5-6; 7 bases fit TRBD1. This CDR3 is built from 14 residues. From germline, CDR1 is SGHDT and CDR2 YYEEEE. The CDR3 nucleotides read TGTGCCAGCAGCTTACAGGGGCGGCAAGGGACCCAGTACTTC. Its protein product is CASSLQGRQGTQYF.

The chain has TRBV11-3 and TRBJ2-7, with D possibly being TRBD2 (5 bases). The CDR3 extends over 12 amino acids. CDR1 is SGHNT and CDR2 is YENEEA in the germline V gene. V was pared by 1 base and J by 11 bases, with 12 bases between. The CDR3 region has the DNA TGTGCCAGCAGCTTAGTTGGAGGTGGGGAGTACTTC. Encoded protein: CASSLVGGGEYF.

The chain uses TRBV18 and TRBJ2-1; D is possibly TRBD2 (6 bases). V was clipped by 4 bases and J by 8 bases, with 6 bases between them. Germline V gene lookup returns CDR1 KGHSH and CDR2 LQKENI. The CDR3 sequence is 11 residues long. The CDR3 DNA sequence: TGTGCCAGCTCACGGGGGGATGAGCAGTTCTTC. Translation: CASSRGDEQFF. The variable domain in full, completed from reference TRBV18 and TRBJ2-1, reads NAGVMQNPRHLVRRRGQEARLRCSPMKGHSHVYWYRQLPEEGLKFMVYLQKENIIDESGMPKERFSAEFPKEGPSILRIQQVVRGDSAAYFCASSRGDEQFFGPGTRLTVL.

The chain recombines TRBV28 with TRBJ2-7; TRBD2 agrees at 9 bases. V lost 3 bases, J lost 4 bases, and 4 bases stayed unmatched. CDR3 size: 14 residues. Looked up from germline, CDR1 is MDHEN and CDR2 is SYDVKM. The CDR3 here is CASSFGGRAYEQYF. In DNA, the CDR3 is TGTGCCAGCAGTTTCGGCGGGAGGGCTTACGAGCAGTACTTC.

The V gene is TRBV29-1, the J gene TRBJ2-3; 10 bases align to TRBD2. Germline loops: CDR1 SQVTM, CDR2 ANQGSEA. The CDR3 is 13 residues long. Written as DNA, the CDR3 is TGCAGAGCGGGAGGGTCTTACACAGATACGCAGTATTTT. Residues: CRAGGSYTDTQYF.

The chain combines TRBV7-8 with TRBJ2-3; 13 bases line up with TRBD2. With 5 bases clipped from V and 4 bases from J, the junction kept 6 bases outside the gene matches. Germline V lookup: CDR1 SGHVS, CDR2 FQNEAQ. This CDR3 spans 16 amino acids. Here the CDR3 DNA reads TGTGCCAGCAGCCCCGGACTAGCGGGAGTCTCAGATACGCAGTATTTT. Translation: CASSPGLAGVSDTQYF.

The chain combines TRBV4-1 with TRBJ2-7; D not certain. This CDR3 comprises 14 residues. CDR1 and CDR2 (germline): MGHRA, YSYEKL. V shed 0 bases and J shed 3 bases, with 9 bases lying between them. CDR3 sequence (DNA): TGCGCCAGCAGCCAAGATCCGATCGGCTACGAGCAGTACTTC. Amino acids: CASSQDPIGYEQYF.

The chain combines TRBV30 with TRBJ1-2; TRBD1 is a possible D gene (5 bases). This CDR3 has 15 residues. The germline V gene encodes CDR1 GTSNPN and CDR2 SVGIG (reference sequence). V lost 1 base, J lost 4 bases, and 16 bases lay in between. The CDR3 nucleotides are TGTGCCTGGAGTGCCAAAGGGGTCAGCGCCTATGGCTACACCTTC. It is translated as CAWSAKGVSAYGYTF.

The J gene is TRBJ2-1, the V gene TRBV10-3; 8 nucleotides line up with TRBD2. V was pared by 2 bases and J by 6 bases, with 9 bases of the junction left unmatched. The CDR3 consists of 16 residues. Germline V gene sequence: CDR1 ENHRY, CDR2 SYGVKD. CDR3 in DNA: TGTGCCATCAGTGAGACCCCCCCGGGAGGGCCCAATGAGCAGTTCTTC. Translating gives CAISETPPGGPNEQFF.

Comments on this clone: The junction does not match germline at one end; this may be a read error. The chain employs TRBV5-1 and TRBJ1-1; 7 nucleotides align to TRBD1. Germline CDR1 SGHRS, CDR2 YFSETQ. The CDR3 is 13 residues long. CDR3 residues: CASSVQGNSEAFF. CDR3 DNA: TGCGCCAGCAGCGTACAGGGGAACTCTGAAGCTTTCTTT.

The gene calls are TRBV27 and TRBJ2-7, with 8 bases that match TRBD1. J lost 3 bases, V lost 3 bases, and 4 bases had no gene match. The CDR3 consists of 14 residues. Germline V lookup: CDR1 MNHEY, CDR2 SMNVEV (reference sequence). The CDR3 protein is CASSFGTGVYEQYF. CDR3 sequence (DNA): TGTGCCAGCAGTTTCGGGACAGGCGTCTACGAGCAGTACTTC.

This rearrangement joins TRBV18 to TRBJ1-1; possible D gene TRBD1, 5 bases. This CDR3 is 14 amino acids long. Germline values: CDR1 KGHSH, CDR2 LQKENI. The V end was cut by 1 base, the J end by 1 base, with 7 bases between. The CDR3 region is CASSPQGKNTEAFF. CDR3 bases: TGTGCCAGCTCACCACAGGGGAAGAACACTGAAGCTTTCTTT.

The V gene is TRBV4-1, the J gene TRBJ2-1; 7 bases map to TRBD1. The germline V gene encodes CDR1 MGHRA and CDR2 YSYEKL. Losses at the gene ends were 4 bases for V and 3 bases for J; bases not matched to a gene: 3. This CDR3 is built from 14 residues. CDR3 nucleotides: TGCGCCAGCAGCCCCCCAGGGGGCTACAATGAGCAGTTCTTC. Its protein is CASSPPGGYNEQFF.

DNA for the CDR3: TGCGCCAGCAGCCTGGGTTTGCGGCAGAATGAGCAGTTCTTC. Its protein product is CASSLGLRQNEQFF. The chain joins TRBV5-1 to TRBJ2-1; D is unresolved. The CDR3 runs to 14 residues. Germline V lookup: CDR1 SGHRS, CDR2 YFSETQ. The V end was cut by 4 bases, the J end by 7 bases, with 15 bases between.